Each of the 2 T cell receptor beta chains below was sequenced from the same sample in a study of blood T cell repertoires in COVID-19. TCRdb's copy holds only in-frame clones and misses some; the assay was immunoSEQ multiplex PCR. The sample comprises under 150,000 clones, 80% to 85% of which are singletons, and around 4% rests with the top ten. The sample consisted of peripheral blood. These receptors all stem from a woman in her sixties or seventies with acute or convalescent COVID-19.

The chain combines TRBV6-5 with TRBJ2-5; D ambiguous. Per the germline V gene, CDR1 is MNHEY and CDR2 is SVGAGI. The V and J ends lost 6 bases and 5 bases respectively, with 16 bases between them. The CDR3 is made up of 14 amino acids. The CDR3 spells CASRPRWAGETQYF. The CDR3 DNA follows: TGTGCCAGCAGGCCCCGTTGGGCTGGGGAGACCCAGTACTTC.

The chain employs TRBV6-5 and TRBJ2-1; 10 bases are shared with TRBD2. Germline V gene lookup returns CDR1 MNHEY and CDR2 SVGAGI. This CDR3 has 15 residues. The V and J ends lost 8 bases and 9 bases, in that order; junction bases with no gene match: 13. CDR3 region: CASYTGLAERGEQFF. In nucleotides, the CDR3 is TGTGCCAGCTACACCGGACTAGCGGAGAGGGGTGAGCAGTTCTTC.